Listed below are T cell receptor beta chains from one sample, sequenced in a study of graft-versus-host responses after intestinal transplantation. Profiling relied on immunoSEQ multiplex PCR, and the TCRdb table lists in-frame clones only, not all of them. The data hold 17,000 or so clones, with approximately 86% observed a single time. The specimen comprised bone marrow, sampled approximately 19 weeks after transplant. The receptors were gathered from a human patient who received an intestinal transplant, so some T cells may come from the graft donor. The CDR3 runs from the conserved cysteine through the conserved F or W. D genes are given only for firm matches. Clone size is stated in some rows and not others, as once, few, many or a class when expanded.

clone size,J gene,V gene,D gene,CDR3 DNA,CDR3 protein
-,TRBJ1-5,TRBV6-5,-,TGTGCCAGCAGTCGGAGGCGGAACAATCAGCCCCAGCATTTT,CASSRRRNNQPQHF
-,TRBJ1-6,TRBV30,TRBD1,TGTGCCGGGTCTACAGGGGTAACCTATAATTCACCCCTCCACTTT,CAGSTGVTYNSPLHF
few,TRBJ1-2,TRBV6-5,-,TGTGCCAGCAGGGTTACAGGGAGCTATGGCTACACCTTC,CASRVTGSYGYTF
once,TRBJ2-1,TRBV4-1,-,TGCGCCAGCAGCCAAGGACAGGACCAGTTCTTC,CASSQGQDQFF
-,TRBJ1-4,TRBV11-3,-,TGTGCCAGCAGCTTAGGATCGACGGTCGAAAAACTGTTTTTT,CASSLGSTVEKLFF
-,TRBJ2-7,TRBV10-1,-,TGCGCCAGCAGATACAGGGAAGCCTACGAGCAGTACTTC,CASRYREAYEQYF
-,TRBJ2-3,TRBV11-2,-,TGTGCCAGCAGCTTTGAGTTTGGGCCCACAGATACGCAGTATTTT,CASSFEFGPTDTQYF
-,TRBJ2-3,TRBV18,TRBD2,TGTGCCAGCTCATCTCTAGCGGGAGGGACGGATACGCAGTATTTT,CASSSLAGGTDTQYF
once,TRBJ2-2,TRBV6-5,-,TGTGCCAGCTCCCCGGGGGACATACGCACCGGGGAGCTGTTTTTT,CASSPGDIRTGELFF
-,TRBJ2-7,TRBV7-2,TRBD2,TGTGCCAGCAGCTTAGTAGTGTCAGGGAGGGTTGACTTC,CASSLVVSGRVDF
-,TRBJ1-1,TRBV7-9,TRBD1,TGTGCCAGCAGCGATCCGGGACAGGGGGCCACTGAAGCTTTCTTT,CASSDPGQGATEAFF
-,TRBJ1-1,TRBV9,-,TGTGCCAGCAGCGTAGGGCAAGGTAACAGGGAATTTGCTTTCTTT,CASSVGQGNREFAFF
-,TRBJ2-5,TRBV5-4,TRBD1,TGTGCCAGCAGCCTACTCACAGGGGATATCGAGACCCAGTACTTC,CASSLLTGDIETQYF
once,TRBJ2-1,TRBV7-2,-,TGTGCCAGCAGTCCTACGGGGCCGTTCAATGAGCAGTTCTTC,CASSPTGPFNEQFF
-,TRBJ2-1,TRBV10-3,TRBD1,TGTGCCATCAATCAAGGGCAGGGGGCGGGTGAGCAGTTCTTC,CAINQGQGAGEQFF
few,TRBJ2-5,TRBV15,-,TGTGCCACCAGCCGAACTTACAGCGGGGAGACCCAGTACTTC,CATSRTYSGETQYF
once,TRBJ1-5,TRBV28,-,TGTGCCAGCACCCCATGGTGGGGGGGCAATCAGCCCCAGCATTTT,CASTPWWGGNQPQHF
-,TRBJ1-2,TRBV7-3,-,TGTGCCAGCAGCCCCGACCGACAGAACTATGGCTACACCTTC,CASSPDRQNYGYTF
-,TRBJ1-2,TRBV6-6,-,TGTGCCAGCAACCCCGCCCAGTTCCTTTATGGCTACACCTTC,CASNPAQFLYGYTF
-,TRBJ2-7,TRBV18,-,TGTGCCAGCTCACAGGGATTTGACGAGCAGTACTTC,CASSQGFDEQYF
-,TRBJ2-3,TRBV6-4,TRBD2,TGTGCCAGCAGTCCCGGGACTACTAGCACAGATACGCAGTATTTT,CASSPGTTSTDTQYF
once,TRBJ1-1,TRBV20-1,-,TGCAGTGCCCGGAGGAGGGTTGGAGCTTTCTTT,CSARRRVGAFF
-,TRBJ1-1,TRBV7-9,-,TGTGCCAGCAGCTTAACAGCAACCAACACTGAAGCTTTCTTT,CASSLTATNTEAFF
-,TRBJ1-1,TRBV7-9,TRBD1,TGTGCCAGCAGCGGAGGACAGGGGCGTATGAACACTGAAGCTTTCTTT,CASSGGQGRMNTEAFF
-,TRBJ2-3,TRBV23-1,TRBD2,TGCGCCAGCAGTCACTCAACTAGCGGGAGGGTGCCAGATACGCAGTATTTT,CASSHSTSGRVPDTQYF
-,TRBJ2-1,TRBV7-6,-,TGTGCCAGCAGCTTAGTTAGCACGAATGAGCAGTTCTTC,CASSLVSTNEQFF
-,TRBJ2-3,TRBV4-2,TRBD2,TGTGCCAGCAGCCAAGGACTAGCGGGAGGGCCAGATACGCAGTATTTT,CASSQGLAGGPDTQYF
-,TRBJ1-4,TRBV4-1,-,TGCGCCAGCAGCCAAGCCCTTCGGGGCCGGGGGGAAAAACTGTTTTTT,CASSQALRGRGEKLFF
-,TRBJ2-1,TRBV7-5,-,TGTGCCAGAAGTCGGTATGAGCAGTTCTTC,CARSRYEQFF
-,TRBJ1-1,TRBV18,-,TGTGCCAGCTCACCCTTGAACACTGAAGCTTTCTTT,CASSPLNTEAFF
-,TRBJ2-3,TRBV6-1,-,TGTGCCAGCAGTGAGACTGGCCGGGGCTTCACAGATACGCAGTATTTT,CASSETGRGFTDTQYF
-,TRBJ2-1,TRBV7-3,TRBD2,TGTGCCAGCAGCTTAACGTATCGGACTAGCGGGAGGGCGGATGAGCAGTTCTTC,CASSLTYRTSGRADEQFF
-,TRBJ2-6,TRBV18,-,TGTGCCAGCTCACCAGTACAGGGGAGGTCTGGGGCCAACGTCCTGACTTTC,CASSPVQGRSGANVLTF
-,TRBJ2-1,TRBV5-1,TRBD2,TGCGCCAGCAGGGCGACTAGCGGGAGCTATGAGCAGTTCTTC,CASRATSGSYEQFF
-,TRBJ2-2,TRBV5-4,-,TGTGCCAGCAGCTTGGGTAACACCGGGGAGCTGTTTTTT,CASSLGNTGELFF
few,TRBJ2-2,TRBV4-2,TRBD1,TGTGCCAGCAGCCAAGATCAGGGGGCGCCCGGGGAGCTGTTTTTT,CASSQDQGAPGELFF
-,TRBJ2-1,TRBV11-3,TRBD2,TGTGCCAGCAGCTTAGGACTAGCGGGCGGGGGGGAGGTGCAGTTCTTC,CASSLGLAGGGEVQFF
-,TRBJ1-2,TRBV6-1,TRBD1,TGTGCCAGCAGACCCGTACTGACAGGGGCGAATGGCTACACCTTC,CASRPVLTGANGYTF
few,TRBJ2-1,TRBV7-3,-,TGTGCCAGCAGCTCATTAGGGTTAGCCTCCTACAATGAGCAGTTCTTC,CASSSLGLASYNEQFF
-,TRBJ2-2,TRBV7-9,-,TGTGCCAGCAGCTTAGTGGTTTGGGAGCTGTTTTTT,CASSLVVWELFF
-,TRBJ2-7,TRBV6-9,-,TGTGCCAGCAGTTTGACGCCAGGGAGCTCCTACGAGCAGTACTTC,CASSLTPGSSYEQYF
-,TRBJ1-1,TRBV27,-,TGTGCCAGCAACGTTGGAGGGGGGAGCACTGAAGCTTTCTTT,CASNVGGGSTEAFF
once,TRBJ2-3,TRBV5-6,TRBD2,TGTGCCAGCAGCCCAGTCGAATGGGGAGCGGGACGGGGCGCGGATACGCAGTATTTT,CASSPVEWGAGRGADTQYF
-,TRBJ2-3,TRBV13,TRBD1,TGTGCCAGCGGACAGGGGGCAGATACGCAGTATTTT,CASGQGADTQYF
-,TRBJ2-5,TRBV5-5,-,TGTGCCAGCAGCTTGGAAAGAGAGAAAGAGACCCAGTACTTC,CASSLEREKETQYF
-,TRBJ1-1,TRBV5-2,-,TGTGCCAGCACCCACCAGGAGCTGAACACTGAAGCTTTCTTT,CASTHQELNTEAFF
-,TRBJ2-5,TRBV15,-,TGTGCCACCAGCAGAGAGGGGGGCGGGGAGACCCAGTACTTC,CATSREGGGETQYF
-,TRBJ1-1,TRBV5-8,-,TGTGCCAGCAGTCTGATGGGTGGCACTGAAGCTTTCTTT,CASSLMGGTEAFF
-,TRBJ2-3,TRBV6-6,-,TGTGCCAGCGTGACAGGGGAGGGATACTACACAGATACGCAGTATTTT,CASVTGEGYYTDTQYF
once,TRBJ2-5,TRBV7-9,TRBD2,TGTGCCAGCAGCTTAGGCCTAGCGGGAGGCTCCTCGGGAGAGACCCAGTACTTC,CASSLGLAGGSSGETQYF
-,TRBJ2-3,TRBV4-1,-,TGCGCCAGCAGCCAAGACCTGAATACGCAGTATTTT,CASSQDLNTQYF
-,TRBJ1-2,TRBV4-2,-,TGTGCCAGCGGTGGGACATCCGGGAGGAACTATGGCTACACCTTC,CASGGTSGRNYGYTF
-,TRBJ2-1,TRBV7-9,-,TGTGCCAGCAGCTTTGGGACGGCCAATGAGCAGTTCTTC,CASSFGTANEQFF
few,TRBJ2-7,TRBV4-2,TRBD1,TGTGCCAGCAGCCAAGTCCCCGGACAGGGGGCAGGCGAGCAGTACTTC,CASSQVPGQGAGEQYF
once,TRBJ2-7,TRBV5-1,-,TGCGCCAGCAGCTTCGGCAGCCGAAGTTCCTACGAGCAGTACTTC,CASSFGSRSSYEQYF
-,TRBJ2-2,TRBV7-9,-,TGTGCCAGCAGGTTACAGGGCTACACCGGGGAGCTGTTTTTT,CASRLQGYTGELFF
-,TRBJ2-1,TRBV2,-,TGTGCCAGCAGTGGGTTGGACGTGAGGCAGTTCTTC,CASSGLDVRQFF
once,TRBJ2-7,TRBV7-9,-,TGTGCCAGCAGCTTAGCGTCGCAGGTTAGGTACGAGCAGTACTTC,CASSLASQVRYEQYF
-,TRBJ2-1,TRBV12-5,-,TGTGCTAGTGGTTTGGACCCCCCAGGCGAGCAGTTCTTC,CASGLDPPGEQFF